This T cell receptor beta chain derives from a study of cytomegalovirus exposure and HLA in healthy donors. General study findings and limits: Productive rates of about 87% or about 30% were seen for most TCR beta V segments in an earlier analysis.

This clone was detected once. The antigen is unknown. The CDR3 runs to 15 residues. Germline assignment: CDR1 ENHRY and CDR2 SYGVKD. V lost 2 bases, J lost 6 bases, and 16 bases lay in between. With 60 Vbeta and 13 Jbeta primers, the PCR was carried out. Per the original data handling: Approximately 11 million shared chains were among the 65 million to 85 million unique TCR beta chains that a later analysis counted. Here immunoSEQ multiplex PCR was the method, and the copy in TCRdb shows in-frame clones only, minus some. V, J and clone size were drawn from that table, and D and trimming were deduced from the DNA. The repertoire holds around 160,000 clones, with 70% to 90% as singletons.

The chain uses TRBV10-3 and TRBJ1-1; D is perhaps TRBD1 (5 bases). The receptor was isolated from a man between 18 and 29 years old in good health and CMV-seropositive. Sequencing used PBMCs. The CDR3 sequence is CAISEPERGYAEAFF. Here the CDR3 DNA reads TGTGCCATCAGTGAGCCCGAACGGGGGTACGCTGAAGCTTTCTTT.